This T cell receptor (beta chain) was retrieved from a study of shared clonotypes between healthy human individuals (dated by TCRdb to the early 2020s). For context, the study as a whole: Three men and two women, aged 18 to 49 years, made up the cohort. For each donor, CD4 naive and CD4 memory were each run on three plates, CD8 naive on two plates, and CD8 memory on one plate. To estimate repertoire size and how much clonotypes are shared between individuals, the study performed deep sequencing of blood TCR repertoires from a handful of healthy adults. Different laboratories and diverse techniques were used to prepare libraries and sequence TCR repertoires, to increase sequencing depth and limit assay-specific biases. Leukapheresis yielded between about 0.85 and 9.5 billion PBMCs per donor.

The donors were healthy, HIV-negative adults with no recently reported acute infections or vaccinations. Every donor was a Caucasian adult living in Nashville, Tennessee, USA. Magnetic negative selection was used to enrich CD4+ T cells, after which naive cells were positively selected on CD45RA and the negative fraction became the memory subset. After blood collection by leukapheresis, PBMCs were isolated using Ficoll-Histopaque density gradient centrifugation and then cryopreserved in the vapor phase of liquid nitrogen. Purity and quantity of every magnetically sorted T cell population were checked by analytical flow cytometry. From each sorted fraction, genomic DNA was isolated and quantified by UV absorbance on a Nanodrop 2000c. The paper as a whole reports these results and caveats: Based on pairwise subsampling, the degree of clonotype sharing among donors was expected to be affected by sequencing depth. Because the study included only a small number of donors, the genetic and exposure-history diversity represented was limited. Even with the large sequencing depth, rarefaction of the sorted-subset datasets indicated that sequencing was incomplete. Only blood was sampled, and tissue TCR repertoires likely differ from those in blood. Compared with non-shared clonotypes, clonotypes shared by all four sorted-subset donors had higher generation probabilities. Sharing across a handful of donors was observed for around 4.8% of naive CD4, less than 4% of naive CD8, 2.3% of memory CD4, and about 0.4% of memory CD8 clonotypes. Larger estimated clonotype richness was generally found for naive subsets than for memory subsets.

Using the deep immunoSEQ assay, TCR CDR3 regions were amplified from genomic DNA by multiplex PCR. Genomic DNA extracted from each cell subset was distributed evenly over all wells of several immunoSEQ 96-well plates, and each plate served as one replicate. For sorted subsets, 200 to 250 ng of genomic DNA, equivalent to 30,000 or so T cell genomes, went into each replicate PCR. The purified libraries were quantified using a Qubit 3.0 fluorometer, sized with a Bioanalyzer 2100, and then quantified again using the KAPA Library Quantification kit. A separate single-read 150-cycle Illumina NextSeq 550 flow cell was used to sequence each immunoSEQ 96-well plate. Per the authors' processing: Because only junctional sequences without quality scores were contained in the immunoSEQ output, filtering matching that applied to full-length reads could not be performed. To assign V/J genes and CDR3, sequences were annotated against IMGT germline references using PyIR, a Python wrapper for IgBLAST v1.9. Reads were removed for weak V/J assignments (E-value above 1e-6), missing CDR3, stop codons, out-of-frame junctions, or ambiguous translated residues. V3J clonotypes were defined as sequences sharing the same inferred V gene, J gene, and CDR3 amino acid sequence. Percentage overlap between repertoires was calculated by dividing the number of shared unique clonotypes by the size of the smaller repertoire. Repertoire richness was assessed with RTK rarefaction, the Chao1 estimator, and Recon v2.1 estimates of unobserved clonotypes. Generation probabilities were computed with OLGA for all TCRbeta clonotypes obtained by the gDNA method from several donors. What TCRdb holds here is the immuneACCESS table cut down to in-frame rearrangements. Part of the clones is not present; checked against another copy, under half of the missing clones reflect an unresolved V gene, and the others are unexplained. The D gene and trimming were derived from the DNA, and the V and J assignments and clone size from that table. The sample yields over a million clones; roughly 80% were counted once. The ten largest clones take up less than 1.5% of the sample.

As encoded in the germline V gene, CDR1 is SGHNT while CDR2 is YENEEA. A distance of 4 bases separates the germline ends of V and J, which lose 1 base and 3 bases respectively. From its cysteine to its phenylalanine, the CDR3 spans 13 amino acids. Solely the CDR3 DNA is kept, with 39 bases framed from the first base. Notes on this clone: What this receptor recognizes is not known. No qualities accompany the bases; no much larger clone lies one base away. The sample holds other DNA sequences that translate to the same CDR3.

This receptor chain uses TRBV11-3 and TRBJ2-1, with no D gene named confidently. The receptor's source is a man aged 18-30 years in good health. Sequencing was carried out using memory CD4+ T cells sorted from blood. This specimen's cell subset or site label, per the study, means: CD45RA-negative fraction. The CDR3 region reads CASSLGVYNEQFF. The bases read TGTGCCAGCAGCTTAGGGGTCTACAATGAGCAGTTCTTC.